Sequencing of this T cell receptor (beta chain) was carried out in a study of OX40 agonist ivuxolimab in advanced cancers. About the research overall: The dose-escalation cohort had hepatocellular carcinoma, melanoma, renal cell or head and neck cancer. Study-wide points: Clonal expansion in partial responders at 0.1-3.0 mg/kg ranked among the lowest.

Method: immunoSEQ multiplex PCR; TCRdb's copy keeps in-frame clones and lacks some. The sample contains 70,000 to 95,000 clones, roughly 88% of which appear only once. This clone was recorded a few times. Its target is unknown. The CDR3 totals 13 residues. Trimming pared 2 bases from V and 2 bases from J, leaving 9 bases between. Germline V gene sequence: CDR1 GTSNPN, CDR2 SVGIG (reference sequence). The source of this sequence is an adult with an advanced solid tumor such as melanoma, head and neck, liver or kidney cancer. The chain recombines TRBV30 with TRBJ1-1, with TRBD1 as a possible D gene (6 bases). The source material was CD4+ or CD8+ T cells sorted from blood, sampled in a trial of the OX40 agonist ivuxolimab. CDR3 amino acids: CAWSWTDNTEAFF. The CDR3 DNA sequence: TGTGCCTGGAGTTGGACAGACAACACTGAAGCTTTCTTT. The variable domain in full, with the rest retrieved from reference TRBV30 and TRBJ1-1, is SQTIHQWPATLVQPVGSPLSLECTVEGTSNPNLYWYRQAAGRGLQLLFYSVGIGQISSEVPQNLSASRPQDRQFILSSKKLLLSDSGFYLCAWSWTDNTEAFFGQGTRLTVV.